The present T cell receptor beta chain was sequenced within a study of long-term antiretroviral therapy in people with HIV. Study-wide findings and caveats: ART adherence, viral resistance and therapy changes were not recorded.

Sequencing used immunoSEQ v3.0 at survey level. The table came from immunoSEQ multiplex PCR; TCRdb's copy has only in-frame clones and leaves some out. Here the sample spans 33,000 or so clones, approximately 80% being singletons. A remark on this clone: As yet, its antigen is unknown.

Material: unsorted PBMCs, obtained 0.3 years after starting antiretroviral therapy. This TCR was sampled from a man aged 18-30 years with HIV.

The CDR3 nucleotides are TGTGCCAGCTCACCACCTTCGGGTTTGGAGAAAGAGCAGTACTTC. It translates to CASSPPSGLEKEQYF. The chain combines TRBV18 with TRBJ2-7, with D unresolved. CDR3 length: 15 residues. Germline loops: CDR1 KGHSH, CDR2 LQKENI. Trimming cost V 0 bases and J 7 bases, with 16 bases left between them.